This T cell receptor (beta chain) appears in the sequencing data of a study of blood T cell repertoires in COVID-19. The overall study: Acute and convalescent COVID-19 specimens originated in the United States, Italy and Spain. T cells, B-cell-depleted T cells, or PBMCs supplied cDNA or gDNA.

This study enrolled people aged 18 to 89 from about two dozen US geographic areas. This clone came up once. CDR1 and CDR2 from the germline V gene are LGHDT and YNNKEL (reference sequence). The CDR3 is 16 residues long. Trimming cost V 1 base and J 5 bases; bases outside gene matches: 8. Some clones are missing from TCRdb's copy, which holds only in-frame ones; the method was immunoSEQ multiplex PCR. The sample records hundreds of thousands of clones, approximately 90% being singletons. The rearrangement joins TRBV3-1 (or the pseudogene TRBV3-2) to TRBJ2-3, with TRBD2 identical over 8 bases. Material for sequencing was PBMCs or T cells enriched from blood (not recorded which). The sequence came from a man in his thirties or forties who had recovered from COVID-19. The CDR3 DNA sequence: TGTGCCAGCAGCCAAGCACCCCCGGGAGGGGAAGATACGCAGTATTTT. Protein product: CASSQAPPGGEDTQYF.